One and the same sample provided the 28 T cell receptor beta chains below, sequenced in a study of cytomegalovirus exposure and HLA in healthy donors. Primers included in the PCR were 60 Vbeta and 13 Jbeta primers. Profiled with immunoSEQ multiplex PCR; TCRdb holds only in-frame clones, not every one. The sample contains about 210,000 clones, about 80% of which appear only once. The sequenced sample consisted of PBMCs. The receptors stem from a man aged 35 to 55 in good health and CMV-seropositive.

The chain employs TRBV7-7 and TRBJ2-2; 9 nucleotides align to TRBD2. Trimming at V came to 10 bases and at J to 7 bases, leaving 13 bases not matched to a gene. This CDR3 spans 15 amino acids. The germline V gene encodes CDR1 SSHAT and CDR2 FNYEAQ (reference sequence). CDR3 residues: CATRRAGGPVGELFF. The CDR3 DNA follows: TGTGCCACCCGGAGGGCGGGGGGGCCGGTCGGGGAGCTGTTTTTT.

This chain uses TRBV11-2 with TRBJ2-2, with TRBD1 matching over 8 bases. The CDR3 runs 15 residues. Germline-derived CDR1 and CDR2 are SGHAT and FQNNGV. The V segment lost 6 bases and the J segment 6 bases; nucleotides outside the gene matches: 9. The CDR3 nucleotides read TGTGCCAGCAGTCAAGACAGGGGTTGGGCCGGGGAGCTGTTTTTT. It translates to CASSQDRGWAGELFF. The full variable domain, completed using reference TRBV11-2 and TRBJ2-2, is EAGVAQSPRYKIIEKRQSVAFWCNPISGHATLYWYQQILGQGPKLLIQFQNNGVVDDSQLPKDRFSAERLKGVDSTLKIQPAKLEDSAVYLCASSQDRGWAGELFFGEGSRLTVL.

The CDR3 here is CASRSTGTNYGYTF. The CDR3 nucleotides are TGTGCCAGCAGATCGACAGGGACCAACTATGGCTACACCTTC. The chain couples TRBV2 to TRBJ1-2; 7 bases are shared with TRBD1. The V and J ends lost 6 bases and 2 bases, in that order; junction bases with no gene match: 6. Looked up from germline, CDR1 is SNHLY and CDR2 is FYNNEI. The length of the CDR3 is 14 residues. Full variable domain (remainder filled in from reference TRBV2 and TRBJ1-2): EPEVTQTPSHQVTQMGQEVILRCVPISNHLYFYWYRQILGQKVEFLVSFYNNEISEKSEIFDDQFSVERPDGSNFTLKIRSTKLEDSAMYFCASRSTGTNYGYTFGSGTRLTVV.

The chain joins TRBV7-8 to TRBJ2-1, with a weak D call TRBD2 (6 bases). Germline-derived CDR1 and CDR2 are SGHVS and FQNEAQ. V was clipped by 3 bases and J by 3 bases, with 18 bases between them. The length of the CDR3 is 17 residues. The CDR3 DNA is TGTGCCAGCAGCTTCACCTGGGTTGGCGGGAACTACAATGAGCAGTTCTTC. It is translated as CASSFTWVGGNYNEQFF.

The V gene is TRBV6-1, the J gene TRBJ2-6; D is uncertain. The CDR3 extends over 15 amino acids. The germline V gene encodes CDR1 MNHNS and CDR2 SASEGT. The germline V and J ends were trimmed by 4 bases and 0 bases, with 7 bases remaining between them. CDR3 DNA: TGTGCCAGCAGTGCGGGTACCTCTGGGGCCAACGTCCTGACTTTC. This gives the protein CASSAGTSGANVLTF.

Concerning this clone itself: The sample contains more than one DNA sequence encoding this CDR3. This sequence joins TRBV28 and TRBJ1-5; D is perhaps TRBD1 (5 bases). This CDR3 spans 16 amino acids. Trimming took off 4 bases at V and 4 bases at J, with 17 bases between the two ends. CDR1 and CDR2 (germline): MDHEN, SYDVKM. The CDR3 region has the DNA TGTGCCAGCAGTTCCCCCTGGGGGGTGGGGAATCAGCCCCAGCATTTT. The encoded protein is CASSSPWGVGNQPQHF.

This sequence joins TRBV27 and TRBJ2-3; unclear D gene. With 7 bases removed from V and 1 base from J, the gap between germline ends came to 3 bases. The CDR3 runs to 11 residues. The germline V gene has CDR1 MNHEY and CDR2 SMNVEV (reference sequence). This CDR3 is CASTRTDTQYF. CDR3 nucleotide sequence: TGTGCCAGCACTCGCACAGATACGCAGTATTTT.

This chain links TRBV29-1 with TRBJ2-3, with TRBD2 matching 10 bases. Germline loops: CDR1 SQVTM, CDR2 ANQGSEA. The CDR3 extends over 15 amino acids. The trim removed 2 bases at V and 1 base at J, leaving 3 bases unmatched. CDR3 sequence reads: CSVEMLAGGTDTQYF. CDR3 DNA: TGCAGCGTTGAAATGCTAGCGGGAGGCACAGATACGCAGTATTTT.

The chain has TRBV7-5 and TRBJ2-3; the table's TRBD2 call for D was not verified on the DNA. TRBV7-5 is deemed a pseudogene. This CDR3 contains 15 residues. Here the CDR3 reads CVRSLRAGHTDTQYF. In nucleotides, the CDR3 is TGTGTCAGAAGCTTACGGGCGGGGCACACAGATACGCAGTATTTT.

The chain carries TRBV10-3 and TRBJ1-6; perhaps TRBD1 as D (5 bases). V lost 6 bases and J 5 bases, leaving 14 bases between the germline ends. The CDR3 is 15 residues long. The germline gives CDR1 ENHRY, CDR2 SYGVKD. The CDR3 reads CAISLTGLHNSPLHF. The CDR3 DNA reads as TGTGCCATCAGCCTAACAGGACTACATAATTCACCCCTCCACTTT.

The rearrangement links TRBV4-3 to TRBJ2-5, with TRBD1 identical over 8 bases. J gave up 5 bases and V 1 base, and 6 bases lay outside the gene matches. CDR3 size: 15 residues. CDR1 is LGHNA, CDR2 YSLEER, per germline. CDR3 region: CASSQGQGYSETQYF. In nucleotides, the CDR3 is TGCGCCAGCAGCCAAGGACAGGGGTACTCGGAGACCCAGTACTTC.

This clone occurred a few times. The gene calls are TRBV11-1 and TRBJ2-5, with 11 bases fitting TRBD2. The CDR3 covers 16 residues. J was trimmed by 2 bases and V by 6 bases; bases with no gene match: 8. Germline loops: CDR1 SGHAT, CDR2 FQDESV (reference sequence). This chain's CDR3 is CASSYLGTSGQETQYF. The CDR3 DNA reads TGTGCCAGCAGTTACCTCGGGACTAGCGGTCAAGAGACCCAGTACTTC.

The chain links TRBV27 to TRBJ2-3, with 9 bases that match TRBD2. J gave up 6 bases and V 7 bases, and 8 bases lay outside the gene matches. CDR3 length: 14 residues. The germline gives CDR1 MNHEY, CDR2 SMNVEV (reference sequence). The CDR3 DNA reads TGTGCCAGCACTGCGGGAGGGCCTGGTGATACGCAGTATTTT. It translates to CASTAGGPGDTQYF.

This clone showed up just a few times. The chain is built from TRBV6-1 and TRBJ2-1; weak D call: TRBD2 (6 bases). The CDR3 consists of 13 residues. V lost 7 bases and J lost 8, with 15 bases in between. Germline lookup yields CDR1 MNHNS and CDR2 SASEGT. The CDR3 loop reads CASKMGLGDEQFF. The CDR3 DNA is TGTGCCAGCAAGATGGGACTGGGCGATGAGCAGTTCTTC.

The chain recombines TRBV11-1 with TRBJ1-1; D remains unclear. The CDR3 loop spans 16 amino acids. The germline V gene has CDR1 SGHAT and CDR2 FQDESV (reference sequence). Trimming stripped 4 bases from V and 0 bases from J, with 15 bases between. The CDR3 DNA follows: TGTGCCAGCAGCTCACAAAATACCACACTGAACACTGAAGCTTTCTTT. Translated: CASSSQNTTLNTEAFF.

The rearrangement joins TRBV5-8 to TRBJ2-4; possible D gene TRBD2, 6 bases. Trimming removed 1 base at V and 0 bases at J, with 8 bases between. The length of the CDR3 is 15 residues. The germline gives CDR1 SGHTS, CDR2 YDEGEE. The CDR3 is CASSLTGLAKNIQYF. The CDR3 region has the DNA TGTGCCAGCAGCTTGACGGGACTAGCCAAAAACATTCAGTACTTC. Full variable domain (rest looked up from reference TRBV5-8 and TRBJ2-4): EAGVTQSPTHLIKTRGQQATLRCSPISGHTSVYWYQQALGLGLQFLLWYDEGEERNRGNFPPRFSGRQFPNYSSELNVNALELEDSALYLCASSLTGLAKNIQYFGAGTRLSVL.

The chain uses TRBV2 and TRBJ1-4, with 9 bases fitting TRBD1. V lost 4 bases and J lost 8; bases outside the gene matches: 5. This CDR3 has 14 residues. The germline V gene has CDR1 SNHLY and CDR2 FYNNEI. CDR3 nucleotide sequence: TGTGCCAGCAGTGGGGGACAGGGACACGAAAAACTGTTTTTT. Its protein product is CASSGGQGHEKLFF.

The chain uses TRBV5-1 and TRBJ2-1, with 13 bases that match TRBD2. J gave up 5 bases and V 4 bases, and 3 bases lay outside the gene matches. The CDR3 sequence is 15 residues long. CDR1 is SGHRS and CDR2 is YFSETQ in the germline V gene. The CDR3 bases are TGCGCCAGCAGCCGCGGGACTAGCGGGGACAATGAGCAGTTCTTC. Translating gives CASSRGTSGDNEQFF.

The V gene is TRBV27, the J gene TRBJ2-7; 11 bases are a match to TRBD2. The V and J ends lost 6 bases and 7 bases, in that order; junction bases with no gene match: 8. The CDR3 contains 14 residues. The germline gives CDR1 MNHEY, CDR2 SMNVEV (reference sequence). The DNA of the CDR3 is TGTGCCAGCAGGACTAGCGGGGCGTCGAGGGAGCAGTACTTC. Its protein is CASRTSGASREQYF.

This chain uses TRBV9 with TRBJ2-3; D gene uncertain. CDR1 is SGDLS and CDR2 is YYNGEE in the germline V gene. The CDR3 extends over 12 amino acids. The V end was cut by 3 bases, the J end by 2 bases, with 4 bases between. The CDR3 DNA sequence: TGTGCCAGCAGCGCCATCACAGATACGCAGTATTTT. This encodes CASSAITDTQYF.

This chain joins TRBV19 and TRBJ2-1, with D perhaps TRBD1 (7 bases). The V gene's germline CDR1 is LNHDA and CDR2 SQIVND (reference sequence). V lost 10 bases to trimming and J lost 0 bases, with 13 bases between them. The CDR3 runs to 14 residues. DNA of the CDR3: TGTGCCACAAGGAGGGACAGCTCCTACAATGAGCAGTTCTTC. This gives the protein CATRRDSSYNEQFF.

The rearrangement joins TRBV18 to TRBJ1-1, with 7 bases lining up with TRBD1. In germline, CDR1 is KGHSH, CDR2 LQKENI. The CDR3 totals 13 residues. The trim removed 4 bases at V and 7 bases at J, leaving 6 bases unmatched. CDR3 sequence (DNA): TGTGCCAGCTCACAAACAGGACAGGTTGAAGCTTTCTTT. This encodes CASSQTGQVEAFF.

The V gene is TRBV5-1, the J gene TRBJ1-4; 8 nucleotides line up with TRBD1. This CDR3 has 16 residues. After removal of 4 bases from V and 6 bases from J, the junction contained 11 bases not matched to a gene. Germline lookup yields CDR1 SGHRS and CDR2 YFSETQ. The CDR3 sequence is CASSQTPGGADEKLFF. CDR3 DNA sequence: TGCGCCAGCAGCCAAACCCCAGGGGGCGCGGATGAAAAACTGTTTTTT. The whole variable domain, filled in from reference TRBV5-1 and TRBJ1-4, reads KAGVTQTPRYLIKTRGQQVTLSCSPISGHRSVSWYQQTPGQGLQFLFEYFSETQRNKGNFPGRFSGRQFSNSRSEMNVSTLELGDSALYLCASSQTPGGADEKLFFGSGTQLSVL.

This clone was found a few times. This chain links TRBV4-3 with TRBJ1-4; D is possibly TRBD1 (6 bases). CDR1 is LGHNA and CDR2 is YSLEER in the germline V gene. This CDR3 spans 13 amino acids. V was pared by 0 bases and J by 10 bases, with 9 bases between. The CDR3 is CASSQEAGAKLFF. As DNA, the CDR3 is TGCGCCAGCAGCCAAGAGGCAGGGGCAAAACTGTTTTTT.

This rearrangement joins TRBV4-3 to TRBJ1-6; 8 bases line up with TRBD1. The CDR3 loop spans 15 amino acids. V was clipped by 1 base and J by 8 bases; unmatched bases: 4. The V gene's germline CDR1 is LGHNA and CDR2 YSLEER. The CDR3 DNA is TGCGCCAGCAGCCAAGGGCCAGGGGGCTATTCACCCCTCCACTTT. Translation gives CASSQGPGGYSPLHF.

V and J are TRBV7-2 and TRBJ2-1; 7 positions match TRBD2. The trim removed 5 bases at V and 0 bases at J, leaving 7 bases unmatched. The length of the CDR3 is 16 residues. Per germline, CDR1 SGHTA and CDR2 FQGNSA. CDR3 sequence reads: CASSVVGGSSYNEQFF. DNA for the CDR3: TGTGCCAGCAGCGTAGTTGGCGGGAGCTCCTACAATGAGCAGTTCTTC.

The chain couples TRBV28 to TRBJ2-1; the D gene is possibly TRBD2 (6 bases). The CDR3 length is 17 residues. The germline gives CDR1 MDHEN, CDR2 SYDVKM. Trimming took off 3 bases at V and 2 bases at J, with 17 bases between the two ends. The CDR3, as DNA: TGTGCCAGCAGTTTTGGTTGGAGGGCCGGCGCCTACAATGAGCAGTTCTTC. It is translated as CASSFGWRAGAYNEQFF. The full variable domain, completed using reference TRBV28 and TRBJ2-1, is DVKVTQSSRYLVKRTGEKVFLECVQDMDHENMFWYRQDPGLGLRLIYFSYDVKMKEKGDIPEGYSVSREKKERFSLILESASTNQTSMYLCASSFGWRAGAYNEQFFGPGTRLTVL.

The table lists this clone with a count of one. The CDR3 DNA reads as TGTGCCAGCAGCCCCCGGAGTACGAAGGATGGCTACACCTTC. Amino acid sequence: CASSPRSTKDGYTF. The rearrangement links TRBV5-4 to TRBJ1-2; D ambiguous. There are 14 residues in the CDR3. V dropped 4 bases and J dropped 6 bases, with 16 bases sitting between them. Germline CDR1 reads SGHNT; CDR2 reads YYREEE (reference sequence). The full variable domain, with the rest looked up from reference TRBV5-4 and TRBJ1-2, is ETGVTQSPTHLIKTRGQQVTLRCSSQSGHNTVSWYQQALGQGPQFIFQYYREEENGRGNFPPRFSGLQFPNYSSELNVNALELDDSALYLCASSPRSTKDGYTFGSGTRLTVV.